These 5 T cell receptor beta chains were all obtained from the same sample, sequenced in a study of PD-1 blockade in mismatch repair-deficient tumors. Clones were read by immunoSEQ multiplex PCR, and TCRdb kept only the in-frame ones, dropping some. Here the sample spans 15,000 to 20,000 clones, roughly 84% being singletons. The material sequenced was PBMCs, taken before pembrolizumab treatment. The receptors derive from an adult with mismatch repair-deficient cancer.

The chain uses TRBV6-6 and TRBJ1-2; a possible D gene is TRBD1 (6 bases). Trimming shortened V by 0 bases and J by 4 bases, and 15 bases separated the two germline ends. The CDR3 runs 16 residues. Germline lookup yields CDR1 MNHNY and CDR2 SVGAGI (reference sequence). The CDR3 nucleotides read TGTGCCAGCAGTTACTCGTCGAGGGGGTCCAGCTATGGCTACACCTTC. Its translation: CASSYSSRGSSYGYTF.

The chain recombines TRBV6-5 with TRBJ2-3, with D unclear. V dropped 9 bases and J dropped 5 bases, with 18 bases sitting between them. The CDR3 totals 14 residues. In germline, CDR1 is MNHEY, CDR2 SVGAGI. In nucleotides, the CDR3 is TGTGCCAGTTGCCCCGGGTTCGGCGGAGATACGCAGTATTTT. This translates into CASCPGFGGDTQYF.

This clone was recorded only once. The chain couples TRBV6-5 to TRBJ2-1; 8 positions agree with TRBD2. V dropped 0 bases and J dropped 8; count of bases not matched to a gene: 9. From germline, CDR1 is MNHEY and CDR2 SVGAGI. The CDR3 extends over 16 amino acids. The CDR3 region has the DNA TGTGCCAGCAGTTACTCGATTAGCGGGATTATTCATGAGCAGTTCTTC. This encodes CASSYSISGIIHEQFF.

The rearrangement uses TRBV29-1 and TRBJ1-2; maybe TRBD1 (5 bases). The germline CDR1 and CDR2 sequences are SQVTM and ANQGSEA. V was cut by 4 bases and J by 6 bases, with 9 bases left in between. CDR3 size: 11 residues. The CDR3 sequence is CSVVWGNGYTF. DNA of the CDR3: TGCAGCGTTGTATGGGGGAATGGCTACACCTTC.

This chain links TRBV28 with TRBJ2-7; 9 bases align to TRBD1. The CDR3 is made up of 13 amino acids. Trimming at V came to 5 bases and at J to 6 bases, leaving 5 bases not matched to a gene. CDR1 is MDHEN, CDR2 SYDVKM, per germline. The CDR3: CASSPRTGVEQYF. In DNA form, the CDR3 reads TGTGCCAGCAGTCCAAGGACAGGGGTCGAGCAGTACTTC.